These T cell receptor beta chains were read from a single sample in a study of shared clonotypes between healthy human individuals. Assay: immunoSEQ multiplex PCR; the TCRdb copy retains only in-frame clones and omits some. This sample has 2 million to 2.5 million clones, with approximately 95% found just once. Sample: naive CD4+ T cells sorted from blood. Receptors were obtained from a man aged 18 to 29 in good health. Both conserved end residues are part of each CDR3. Size tells how often a clone was seen (once, few, many) or the class of an expanded clone, and some rows leave it out.

clone size,J gene,V gene,CDR3 protein
.,TRBJ2-3,TRBV10-3,CAINRQLTDTQYF
.,TRBJ2-4,TRBV18,CASSPLIGEGTKNIQYF
.,TRBJ1-1,TRBV15,CATSRRQWVGGMNTEAFF
.,TRBJ2-5,TRBV5-6,CASSSLAGVRETQYF
once,TRBJ1-1,TRBV5-1,CASRVGTGVNTEAFF
once,TRBJ2-7,TRBV5-1,CASSSGLADFYEQYF
.,TRBJ1-4,TRBV25-1,CASSELGTVGEKLFF
.,TRBJ2-2,TRBV30,CAWIIAGTRSTGELFF
.,TRBJ2-1,TRBV29-1,CSAQTGSSYNEQFF
.,TRBJ2-1,TRBV6-1,CASSAGGTYNEQFF
.,TRBJ2-3,TRBV18,CASSPPAGPSTDTQYF
.,TRBJ1-2,TRBV11-1,CASSLGDSNYGYTF
.,TRBJ2-1,TRBV10-3,CAISESQSYNEQFF
.,TRBJ1-4,TRBV5-1,CASSLVQPTNEKLFF
.,TRBJ2-7,TRBV7-6,CASSLAATSGKQYF
.,TRBJ2-1,TRBV5-1,CASSFQGDEQFF
.,TRBJ2-3,TRBV5-1,CASSRGLAGGGADTQYF
.,TRBJ1-5,TRBV9,CASSDAGGNQPQHF
.,TRBJ1-6,TRBV10-2,CASSVDGSSYNSPLHF
.,TRBJ2-1,TRBV5-1,CASRSDRAVTPPNEQFF
.,TRBJ2-7,TRBV7-6,CASSSDVGEQYF
once,TRBJ2-4,TRBV9,CASSVEDRGYIQYF
.,TRBJ2-5,TRBV5-5,CASTIQGAGETQYF
once,TRBJ2-5,TRBV5-1,CASSPGLAGRAETQYF
.,TRBJ1-3,TRBV18,CASSPVFQGKTGNTIYF
once,TRBJ1-5,TRBV28,CASSLKTGLGRQPQHF
.,TRBJ1-1,TRBV20-1,CSASWNTEAFF
.,TRBJ1-1,TRBV5-1,CASSPTTGNTEAFF
.,TRBJ2-1,TRBV23-1,CASSQSRTGGDEQFF
.,TRBJ2-2,TRBV5-1,CASSYTSTNTGELFF
.,TRBJ2-3,TRBV5-1,CASSLERLEDTQYF
.,TRBJ1-2,TRBV5-1,CASSLGTGAPGHGYTF
.,TRBJ2-1,TRBV5-1,CASSRAGTAGDEQFF
.,TRBJ1-1,TRBV7-2,CASSFSYGPGQAFF
.,TRBJ1-4,TRBV9,CASSVGLSGEKLFF